This T cell receptor beta chain was found in a study of T cell responses to AZD1222 COVID-19 vaccine. The protocol was immunoSEQ multiplex PCR, while the TCRdb copy is restricted to in-frame clones and leaves out a portion. The sample lists 120,000 to 150,000 clones; 90% were seen once. The length of the CDR3 is 15 residues. CDR1 is SGHRS, CDR2 YFSETQ, per germline. Unmatched junction bases numbered 3, after V lost 4 bases and J lost 2 bases. The origin of this receptor is an adult in good health. The input for sequencing was peripheral blood, taken on day 0 of AZD1222 vaccination. The chain uses TRBV5-1 and TRBJ2-1; 10 nucleotides match TRBD1. CDR3 coding DNA: TGCGCCAGCAGCCCTGGACAGGGGGCCTACAATGAGCAGTTCTTC. This encodes CASSPGQGAYNEQFF.